This T cell receptor beta chain was found in a study of Graves' ophthalmopathy and Graves' hyperthyroidism. In the study overall: Calling hyperthyroidism stable required that no ophthalmopathy show up within 18 months of follow-up. Study observations and caveats: The blood repertoire also included most expanded thyroid clonotypes above 0.001 frequency. The model achieved approximately 71% sensitivity and roughly 72% specificity for ophthalmopathy progression.

Scientists amplified the TCR beta CDR3 regions from RNA transcripts. An opening RT-PCR round employed HTBI primers and preceded a second-round multiplex PCR. TCRdb reprocessed the multiplex PCR reads via MiXCR and lists one record per CDR3 protein. The table lists 500,000 to 600,000 distinct CDR3 sequences, under 45% of them singletons, with around 4.6% in the top ten. The germline CDR1 and CDR2 sequences are MNHNS and SASEGT. This CDR3 is 12 amino acids long. A remark on this clonotype: Its antigen is not identified. The junction shows a germline mismatch at one end, possibly a read error.

Clinicians made diagnoses from clinical symptoms, serum thyroxine, TRAb, thyroid ultrasound and orbital computed tomography. This chain joins TRBV6-1 and TRBJ2-5; TRBD2 is a possible D gene (5 bases). This receptor was identified in an adult man with Graves' hyperthyroidism. Sequenced sample: peripheral blood or thyroid tissue (not recorded which). The chain's CDR3 is CASSDLGETQHF. The DNA of the CDR3 is TGTGCCAGCAGTGATTTGGGAGAGACCCAGCACTTC.